This is a list of T cell receptor beta chains from one sample in a study of shared clonotypes between healthy human individuals. TCRdb's table, derived via immunoSEQ multiplex PCR, lists solely in-frame clones and lacks some. The sample shows roughly 2.1 million clones, 85% to 95% of them seen only once. The sample consisted of naive CD8+ T cells from PBMCs. All receptors come from a man younger than 35 in good health. Some clones in this sample may be carry-over from other donors' samples. Each CDR3 is given with its conserved first and last residue. Fields, in order: D gene, V gene, J gene, clone size, CDR3 length, CDR3 protein, CDR3 DNA. D genes are given only for firm matches. Some rows have no size entry. The others give once, few or many, or a class for an expanded clone.

>.|TRBV29-1|TRBJ1-1|.|11
CSVGVNTEAFF
TGCAGCGTGGGGGTGAACACTGAAGCTTTCTTT
>TRBD1|TRBV4-1|TRBJ2-1|once|14
CASSRNNRGNEQFF
TGCGCCAGCAGCCGTAATAACAGGGGCAATGAGCAGTTCTTC
>.|TRBV7-9|TRBJ1-1|once|16
CASSPRTTEKSTEAFF
TGTGCCAGCAGCCCGCGAACAACCGAAAAAAGCACTGAAGCTTTCTTT
>.|TRBV2|TRBJ2-2|.|16
CASSEEGSVYTGELFF
TGTGCCAGCAGTGAAGAGGGTAGCGTCTATACCGGGGAGCTGTTTTTT
>.|TRBV10-3|TRBJ2-7|.|14
CAISSGESSYEQYF
TGTGCCATATCTTCCGGGGAAAGCTCCTACGAGCAGTACTTC
>.|TRBV5-1|TRBJ1-5|.|14
CASSLGDGDQPQHF
TGCGCCAGCAGCCTCGGGGACGGAGATCAGCCCCAGCATTTT
>.|TRBV19|TRBJ2-7|.|13
CASSIGSPGEQYF
TGTGCCAGTAGTATAGGTAGCCCCGGCGAGCAGTACTTC
>.|TRBV7-9|TRBJ1-1|.|12
CASSQYTGEAFF
TGTGCCAGCAGCCAATACACAGGTGAAGCTTTCTTT
>TRBD2|TRBV7-9|TRBJ2-1|.|15
CASSPASGGRDEQFF
TGTGCCAGCAGCCCGGCTAGCGGAGGGAGGGATGAGCAGTTCTTC
>.|TRBV7-3|TRBJ2-6|.|17
CASSLRGPFSGANVLTF
TGTGCCAGCAGCTTAAGGGGACCTTTCTCTGGGGCCAACGTCCTGACTTTC
>TRBD2|TRBV4-1|TRBJ2-1|.|18
CASSPSSHSGSTYNEQFF
TGCGCCAGCAGCCCTTCTTCACATAGCGGGAGCACCTACAATGAGCAGTTCTTC
>TRBD2|TRBV27|TRBJ2-1|.|14
CASRVAGSYNEQFF
TGTGCCAGCAGGGTAGCGGGGTCCTACAATGAGCAGTTCTTC
>.|TRBV4-1|TRBJ1-5|.|15
CASSQERGRNQPQHF
TGCGCCAGCAGCCAAGAACGGGGCCGCAATCAGCCCCAGCATTTT
>TRBD2|TRBV5-4|TRBJ2-2|.|17
CASSFRPGLATTGELFF
TGTGCCAGCAGCTTCAGGCCGGGACTAGCAACCACCGGGGAGCTGTTTTTT
>TRBD2|TRBV5-5|TRBJ2-7|.|15
CASSFSGDGAYEQYF
TGTGCCAGCAGCTTCAGCGGGGATGGGGCCTACGAGCAGTACTTC
>.|TRBV9|TRBJ1-5|.|14
CASSAEVGNQPQHF
TGTGCCAGCAGCGCCGAGGTGGGGAATCAGCCCCAGCATTTT
>.|TRBV5-1|TRBJ2-2|.|13
CASCLGNTGELFF
TGCGCCAGCTGTTTAGGGAACACCGGGGAGCTGTTTTTT
>TRBD2|TRBV6-5|TRBJ2-7|.|13
CASTRLAGYEQYF
TGTGCCAGCACCCGACTAGCGGGATACGAGCAGTACTTC
>TRBD2|TRBV28|TRBJ2-1|.|15
CASSPSGRLGNEQFF
TGTGCCAGCAGTCCCAGCGGGAGGTTGGGAAATGAGCAGTTCTTC
>TRBD2|TRBV7-3|TRBJ2-1|.|15
CASSSGLAGTNEQFF
TGTGCCAGCAGCTCGGGACTAGCGGGAACCAATGAGCAGTTCTTC
>.|TRBV18|TRBJ2-2|.|17
CASSPAGQPKNTGELFF
TGTGCCAGCTCACCCGCGGGGCAACCTAAGAACACCGGGGAGCTGTTTTTT
>.|TRBV29-1|TRBJ2-4|.|13
CSVLDMGGNIQYF
TGCAGCGTTTTAGACATGGGAGGAAACATTCAGTACTTC
>.|TRBV29-1|TRBJ2-1|.|11
CSGARNNEQFF
TGCAGTGGCGCCAGGAACAATGAGCAGTTCTTC
>TRBD2|TRBV27|TRBJ2-7|.|17
CASSLLGGSGRSYEQYF
TGTGCCAGCAGTTTATTAGGTGGGAGCGGGAGGAGCTACGAGCAGTACTTC
>.|TRBV4-1|TRBJ1-2|.|15
CASSPKTEANYGYTF
TGCGCCAGCAGCCCGAAGACCGAAGCTAACTATGGCTACACCTTC
>TRBD1|TRBV4-1|TRBJ2-6|.|15
CASSTGYSGANVLTF
TGCGCCAGCTCGACAGGGTACTCTGGGGCCAACGTCCTGACTTTC
>.|TRBV28|TRBJ1-6|.|13
CASSPLGDSPLHF
TGTGCCAGCAGCCCCCTAGGGGACTCACCCCTCCACTTT
>.|TRBV25-1|TRBJ2-5|.|15
CASSGLATSQETQYF
TGTGCCAGCAGTGGGCTAGCGACCTCGCAAGAGACCCAGTACTTC
>.|TRBV28|TRBJ2-3|.|16
CASSYLRARRGVTQYF
TGTGCCAGCAGTTACCTCCGGGCGCGGAGGGGAGTTACGCAGTATTTT
>TRBD2|TRBV19|TRBJ2-1|.|14
CASSERELFNEQFF
TGTGCCAGTAGCGAGCGGGAGTTGTTCAATGAGCAGTTCTTC
>.|TRBV10-3|TRBJ1-2|.|14
CAISESGQGKGYTF
TGTGCCATCAGTGAGTCGGGGCAGGGCAAGGGCTACACCTTC
>TRBD2|TRBV28|TRBJ2-7|once|14
CASRTGTSSYEQYF
TGTGCCAGCAGAACCGGGACTAGCAGCTACGAGCAGTACTTC
>.|TRBV6-1|TRBJ2-7|.|15
CASSVGDGVYYEQYF
TGTGCCAGCAGTGTAGGGGACGGAGTATACTACGAGCAGTACTTC
>TRBD1|TRBV29-1|TRBJ1-1|.|13
CSVEDRDRAEAFF
TGCAGCGTTGAAGATAGGGACAGGGCTGAAGCTTTCTTT
>TRBD2|TRBV19|TRBJ2-2|.|18
CASSIRRLAGGPDGELFF
TGTGCCAGTAGTATAAGGAGACTAGCGGGAGGGCCGGACGGGGAGCTGTTTTTT
>TRBD1|TRBV5-6|TRBJ2-5|.|17
CASSSVPGGHVQETQYF
TGTGCCAGCAGCTCGGTCCCAGGGGGCCACGTTCAAGAGACCCAGTACTTC
>.|TRBV7-3|TRBJ2-1|.|14
CASSYGGPLNEQFF
TGTGCCAGCAGCTACGGAGGGCCTCTAAATGAGCAGTTCTTC
>TRBD2|TRBV9|TRBJ2-7|.|16
CASSVDGGRNSYEQYF
TGTGCCAGCAGCGTAGACGGCGGGAGGAACTCCTACGAGCAGTACTTC
>.|TRBV28|TRBJ1-5|.|15
CASSLLDSASGPQHF
TGTGCCAGCAGCCTACTTGACAGCGCGAGTGGGCCCCAGCATTTT
>.|TRBV7-9|TRBJ1-3|.|18
CASSSSRSQLTYPNTIYF
TGTGCCAGCAGCTCAAGTAGGTCCCAACTCACCTACCCAAACACCATATATTTT
>.|TRBV19|TRBJ2-2|.|15
CASSMRGSLTGELFF
TGTGCCAGTAGTATGCGGGGTTCCCTCACCGGGGAGCTGTTTTTT
>.|TRBV27|TRBJ2-2|.|14
CASSGREHTGELFF
TGTGCCAGCAGTGGTAGGGAACACACCGGGGAGCTGTTTTTT
>TRBD1|TRBV9|TRBJ2-7|.|15
CASSVGGQSTYEQYF
TGTGCCAGCAGCGTAGGGGGACAGTCAACCTACGAGCAGTACTTC
>.|TRBV11-2|TRBJ2-7|.|15
CASSLDRAGTYEQYF
TGTGCCAGCAGCTTAGATCGTGCAGGCACCTACGAGCAGTACTTC
>.|TRBV7-8|TRBJ2-3|.|16
CASSPRLVGGTDTQYF
TGTGCCAGCAGCCCCAGACTCGTCGGCGGCACAGATACGCAGTATTTT
>TRBD2|TRBV29-1|TRBJ2-7|.|11
CSARRGGEQYF
TGCAGCGCAAGACGGGGAGGGGAGCAGTACTTC
>.|TRBV27|TRBJ2-1|.|15
CASSFPGPGGIEQFF
TGTGCCAGCAGTTTCCCGGGACCAGGAGGAATTGAGCAGTTCTTC
>.|TRBV30|TRBJ2-7|once|13
CAWSKGLRGEQYF
TGTGCCTGGAGTAAGGGGTTGAGGGGGGAGCAGTACTTC
>TRBD2|TRBV29-1|TRBJ2-1|.|18
CSVDGTSGFLWSYNEQFF
TGCAGCGTGGACGGGACTAGCGGATTCCTATGGTCCTACAATGAGCAGTTCTTC